The 27 T cell receptor beta chains listed next were all sequenced from one sample in a study of T-cell reconstitution after alpha-beta-depleted transplantation in children. Preparation of the TCRbeta library was carried out with unique molecular identifiers. One entry per CDR3 protein, called by TCRdb with MiXCR from the PCR reads. The table shows 120,000 to 150,000 distinct CDR3 sequences, with about 9% occurring only once. The sequencing here drew on PBMCs, mostly from graft donor cells, taken 180 days after TCRalphabeta/CD19-depleted stem cell transplant. The source of these receptors is a female patient aged 2-10 years who had a stem cell transplant for congenital amegakaryocytic thrombocytopenia, so the T cells may come from the graft donor.

This clonotype was observed at least ten times. The V call is TRBV5-1, the J call TRBJ2-4; no definite D call. Per germline, CDR1 SGHRS and CDR2 YFSETQ. V dropped 2 bases and J dropped 7 bases, with 13 bases sitting between them. The CDR3 spans 14 residues. In nucleotides, the CDR3 is TGCGCCAGCAGCTTTAAAGCAGACCGGAACATTCAGTACTTC. Protein sequence: CASSFKADRNIQYF.

In its sample, this clonotype was seen many times. The chain couples TRBV11-2 to TRBJ2-7, with 9 bases that match TRBD1. V trimming: 1 base; J trimming: 4 bases; junction bases outside the gene matches: 5. Germline CDR1 SGHAT, CDR2 FQNNGV. This CDR3 has 15 amino acids. CDR3 region: CASSLVYDRGYEQYF. The CDR3 coding sequence is TGTGCCAGCAGCTTAGTTTATGACAGGGGGTACGAGCAGTACTTC.

The sample holds many counts of this clonotype. The rearrangement links TRBV28 to TRBJ2-7, with TRBD1 matching 7 bases. This CDR3 region has 16 residues. Germline values: CDR1 MDHEN, CDR2 SYDVKM. The V segment lost 4 bases and the J segment 3 bases; nucleotides outside the gene matches: 12. The CDR3 DNA follows: TGTGCCAGCAGTTGGGGCCCCGGGACAGACGACTACGAGCAGTACTTC. This codes for CASSWGPGTDDYEQYF.

This clonotype was counted many times. This chain connects TRBV11-2 to TRBJ2-2; D is ambiguous. The CDR3 spans 16 residues. Germline V lookup: CDR1 SGHAT, CDR2 FQNNGV. V lost 1 base and J 6 bases, leaving 15 bases between the germline ends. For the CDR3, the DNA is TGTGCCAGCAGCTTAGGTATACTGGCCTCGTCCGGGGAGCTGTTTTTT. It codes for CASSLGILASSGELFF.

This clonotype has ten or more counts. The chain uses TRBV20-1 and TRBJ2-1; 7 bases map to TRBD2. From germline, CDR1 is DFQATT and CDR2 SNEGSKA (reference sequence). This CDR3 region has 14 residues. Here the CDR3 reads CRSLAVTGYNEQFF. As DNA, the CDR3 is TGCAGGTCCCTAGCGGTAACTGGCTACAATGAGCAGTTCTTC.

This clonotype was recorded many times. The chain carries TRBV12-3 or TRBV12-4 and TRBJ2-1, with TRBD2 identical over 9 bases. Trimming cost V 3 bases and J 7 bases; bases outside gene matches: 4. This CDR3 is built from 14 residues. CDR3 loop: CASSLSSGSNEQFF. The CDR3 DNA follows: TGTGCCAGCAGTTTGAGTAGCGGGAGTAATGAGCAGTTCTTC.

This clonotype was observed many times. The chain uses TRBV29-1 and TRBJ2-7; 9 bases line up with TRBD1. The CDR3 loop spans 13 amino acids. The junction had 8 bases not matched to a gene; V was cut back by 6 bases and J by 5 bases. Germline loops: CDR1 SQVTM, CDR2 ANQGSEA. This CDR3 reads CSVTTGGIDEQYF. The CDR3, as DNA: TGCAGCGTCACGACAGGGGGTATCGACGAGCAGTACTTC.

V and J are TRBV20-1 and TRBJ2-7; possibly TRBD2 for D (5 bases). CDR1 and CDR2 (germline): DFQATT, SNEGSKA (reference sequence). CDR3 length equals 12 residues. The ends were cut back, 6 bases at V and 3 bases at J, with 12 bases in the middle. CDR3 coding DNA: TGCAGTGCCTCGAGGACTCGCTACGAGCAGTACTTC. The encoded protein is CSASRTRYEQYF.

Ten or more counts support this clonotype. The J gene is TRBJ1-2, the V gene TRBV28; the match to TRBD1 covers 7 bases. This CDR3 spans 14 amino acids. The germline V gene encodes CDR1 MDHEN and CDR2 SYDVKM. Unmatched junction bases numbered 11, after V lost 5 bases and J lost 8 bases. CDR3 in DNA: TGTGCCAGCAGTCCGCCGAGGACAGGCATCGGCTACACCTTC. It yields the protein CASSPPRTGIGYTF.

V gene TRBV6-1 combines with J gene TRBJ2-7; 8 bases fit TRBD1. CDR1 MNHNS and CDR2 SASEGT come from the germline V gene. J gave up 4 bases and V 5 bases, and 7 bases lay outside the gene matches. This CDR3 spans 14 amino acids. The CDR3 protein is CASSPDRGDYEQYF. The CDR3, as DNA: TGTGCCAGCAGTCCCGACAGGGGAGATTACGAGCAGTACTTC.

This clonotype was seen only a few times. The chain carries TRBV6-1 and TRBJ2-1; 13 bases match TRBD2. Trimming cost V 6 bases and J 0 bases; bases outside gene matches: 8. CDR3 length: 18 residues. Looked up from germline, CDR1 is MNHNS and CDR2 is SASEGT. The CDR3 bases are TGTGCCAGCAGCCTAGGACTAGCGGGGGAGTACTCCTACAATGAGCAGTTCTTC. This sequence encodes CASSLGLAGEYSYNEQFF.

This clonotype showed up many times. The chain employs TRBV7-8 and TRBJ2-5; D is undetermined. The V end was cut by 5 bases, the J end by 1 base, with 11 bases between. The V gene's germline CDR1 is SGHVS and CDR2 FQNEAQ. The CDR3 runs to 14 residues. CDR3 coding DNA: TGTGCCAGCAGCCCCATAAGGTTCCAAGAGACCCAGTACTTC. This translates into CASSPIRFQETQYF.

This clonotype was seen repeatedly, ten times or more. The chain links TRBV7-2 to TRBJ1-1; D remains ambiguous. Between the trimmed V and J ends, which lost 0 bases and 1 base, there was a span of 12 bases. The CDR3 covers 16 residues. Germline assignment: CDR1 SGHTA and CDR2 FQGNSA. CDR3 nucleotides: TGTGCCAGCAGCTTAGCAGCCCCCCGAGAGAACACTGAAGCTTTCTTT. Translation: CASSLAAPRENTEAFF.

This clonotype has a count of ten or more. V is TRBV28 and J is TRBJ2-3; TRBD1 matches 9 bases. CDR1 and CDR2 (germline): MDHEN, SYDVKM. Trimming removed 10 bases from V and 0 bases from J; junction bases left unmatched: 8. This CDR3 is 15 amino acids long. The CDR3 region is CATDGQGRSTDTQYF. The DNA of the CDR3 is TGTGCCACCGACGGACAGGGGAGAAGCACAGATACGCAGTATTTT.

This clonotype was counted at least ten times. The CDR3 region has the DNA TGTGCCAGCAGAGAAGGGGGCTCCCGCACAGATACGCAGTATTTT. This sequence encodes CASREGGSRTDTQYF. The chain is built from TRBV28 and TRBJ2-3, with 7 nucleotides matching TRBD1. Germline assignment: CDR1 MDHEN and CDR2 SYDVKM. Unmatched junction bases numbered 7, after V lost 6 bases and J lost 1 base. The CDR3 extends over 15 amino acids. Looking up the rest from reference TRBV28 and TRBJ2-3 gives the full variable domain: DVKVTQSSRYLVKRTGEKVFLECVQDMDHENMFWYRQDPGLGLRLIYFSYDVKMKEKGDIPEGYSVSREKKERFSLILESASTNQTSMYLCASREGGSRTDTQYFGPGTRLTVL.

In this sample, this clonotype turned up many times. V is TRBV5-1 and J is TRBJ2-1; weak D call: TRBD1 (6 bases). V lost 0 bases and J lost 1, with 23 bases in between. Germline loops: CDR1 SGHRS, CDR2 YFSETQ. The CDR3 runs to 20 residues. Here the CDR3 reads CASSLENLSGHIASYNEQFF. In DNA form, the CDR3 reads TGCGCCAGCAGCTTGGAAAACTTGTCGGGACACATCGCTTCCTACAATGAGCAGTTCTTC.

With regard to this clonotype: This may be a read error: a much more frequent sequence differs by one nucleotide. This chain joins TRBV20-1 and TRBJ2-2; 8 bases line up with TRBD2. After removal of 1 base from V and 1 base from J, the junction contained 14 bases not matched to a gene. Per germline, CDR1 DFQATT and CDR2 SNEGSKA (reference sequence). This CDR3 has 19 amino acids. The CDR3 region has the DNA TGCAGTGCTAGAGGGTGGAGGATAGCGGGGAGATGGAACACCGGGGAGCTGTTTTTT. Protein product: CSARGWRIAGRWNTGELFF.

The J gene is TRBJ2-1, the V gene TRBV11-1; TRBD2 matches 14 bases. Germline V CDR1 and CDR2: SGHAT, FQDESV (reference sequence). V dropped 3 bases and J dropped 4; count of bases not matched to a gene: 11. There are 19 residues in the CDR3. As DNA, the CDR3 is TGTGCCAGCAGCTTCGGGGGTAGCTGGACTAGCGGGAGGTACAATGAGCAGTTCTTC. The encoded protein is CASSFGGSWTSGRYNEQFF.

The rearrangement joins TRBV20-1 to TRBJ2-5; D is unclear. The germline V and J ends were trimmed by 4 bases and 4 bases, with 10 bases remaining between them. Germline CDR1 is DFQATT and CDR2 is SNEGSKA (reference sequence). The CDR3 runs 12 residues. The CDR3 region is CSATDHRETQYF. The DNA of the CDR3 is TGCAGTGCTACGGACCACCGAGAGACCCAGTACTTC.

The rearrangement uses TRBV20-1 and TRBJ1-4; D is uncertain. With 4 bases removed from V and 0 bases from J, the gap between germline ends came to 6 bases. Germline CDR1 is DFQATT and CDR2 is SNEGSKA (reference sequence). The CDR3 is made up of 13 amino acids. The CDR3 is CSAIQTTNEKLFF. CDR3 DNA: TGCAGTGCTATCCAGACAACTAATGAAAAACTGTTTTTT.

There are many counts of this clonotype. This chain connects TRBV5-1 to TRBJ2-7, with no clear D. Trimming removed 1 base at V and 2 bases at J, with 13 bases between. Germline loops: CDR1 SGHRS, CDR2 YFSETQ. The CDR3 is made up of 15 amino acids. The CDR3 DNA follows: TGCGCCAGCAGCTTGATGAGGACCGCTACCTACGAGCAGTACTTC. Translation: CASSLMRTATYEQYF.

The J gene is TRBJ1-3, the V gene TRBV20-1; D remains ambiguous. V was pared by 7 bases and J by 4 bases, with 23 bases between. The CDR3 runs to 16 residues. The V gene's germline CDR1 is DFQATT and CDR2 SNEGSKA (reference sequence). CDR3 sequence: CSVTYAPIVAGNTIYF. Written as DNA, the CDR3 is TGCAGTGTAACCTACGCACCCATCGTAGCGGGAAACACCATATATTTT.

The V gene is TRBV9, the J gene TRBJ1-2; possibly TRBD1 for D (6 bases). This CDR3 is 15 amino acids long. The germline V and J ends were trimmed by 0 bases and 3 bases, with 12 bases remaining between them. Germline lookup yields CDR1 SGDLS and CDR2 YYNGEE. The CDR3 sequence: CASSVATGSHYGYTF. Here the CDR3 DNA reads TGTGCCAGCAGCGTAGCTACAGGGTCGCACTATGGCTACACCTTC.

Many counts were recorded for this clonotype. The CDR3 reads CSAREARDYNEQFF. The CDR3 DNA reads TGCAGTGCTAGAGAGGCCCGGGACTACAATGAGCAGTTCTTC. This sequence joins TRBV20-1 and TRBJ2-1; D might be TRBD2 (5 bases). CDR1 and CDR2 (germline): DFQATT, SNEGSKA (reference sequence). V was cut by 0 bases and J by 3 bases, with 9 bases left in between. The CDR3 covers 14 residues.

This clonotype was picked up many times. The V and J genes are TRBV28 and TRBJ2-7; D is possibly TRBD1 or TRBD2 (5 bases each). V was clipped by 10 bases and J by 7 bases, with 20 bases between them. The CDR3 sequence is 13 residues long. CDR1 and CDR2 from the germline V gene are MDHEN and SYDVKM. In nucleotides, the CDR3 is TGTGCCATCGCTCCGGGACCATCTCGGGAGCAGTACTTC. This encodes CAIAPGPSREQYF. Full variable domain (outside the CDR3, taken from reference TRBV28 and TRBJ2-7): DVKVTQSSRYLVKRTGEKVFLECVQDMDHENMFWYRQDPGLGLRLIYFSYDVKMKEKGDIPEGYSVSREKKERFSLILESASTNQTSMYLCAIAPGPSREQYFGPGTRLTVT.

The rearrangement uses TRBV6-2 or TRBV6-3 and TRBJ1-1, with 9 nucleotides matching TRBD1. V shed 5 bases and J 5 bases; nucleotides not matched to a gene: 21. Germline V gene sequence: CDR1 MNHEY, CDR2 SVGEGT. The CDR3 is 19 amino acids. This CDR3 is CASSIWNLWKGQGWTEAFF. DNA for the CDR3: TGTGCCAGCAGTATATGGAACTTATGGAAGGGACAGGGATGGACTGAAGCTTTCTTT.

This clonotype was seen ten or more times. In nucleotides, the CDR3 is TGTGCCAGCAGCAGAGGACACGAGCAGTACTTC. It translates to CASSRGHEQYF. The chain recombines TRBV21-1 with TRBJ2-7. TRBV21-1 is designated a pseudogene. The CDR3 runs to 11 residues.